The rows below give T cell receptor beta chains drawn from one sample of a study of blood T cell repertoires in COVID-19. This table comes from immunoSEQ multiplex PCR, and its TCRdb copy is limited to in-frame clones, with some not included. The data show about 180,000 clones, approximately 80% seen once. Sequencing was performed on PBMCs or T cells enriched from blood (not recorded which). All receptors derive from a man between 60 and 75 years old who had been exposed to COVID-19. The CDR3 runs from the conserved cysteine through the conserved F or W. Fields, in order: J gene, V gene, clone size, D gene, CDR3 protein, CDR3 DNA. D genes are given only for firm matches. Part of the rows lack a size; the others show once, few, many or a class for expanded clones.

j_call: TRBJ1-6; v_call: TRBV5-1; clone_size: NA; d_call: TRBD1; cdr3_aa: CASSGGQGGSPLHF; cdr3_nt: TGCGCCAGCAGCGGGGGACAGGGTGGTTCACCCCTCCACTTT
j_call: TRBJ1-1; v_call: TRBV10-2; clone_size: NA; d_call: TRBD1; cdr3_aa: CASSDGTGATEAFF; cdr3_nt: TGCGCCAGCAGTGATGGGACAGGGGCCACTGAAGCTTTCTTT
j_call: TRBJ1-5; v_call: TRBV5-6; clone_size: once; d_call: NA; cdr3_aa: CASSLGGGRATQPQHF; cdr3_nt: TGTGCCAGCAGCTTGGGCGGGGGAAGGGCGACTCAGCCCCAGCATTTT
j_call: TRBJ1-1; v_call: TRBV28; clone_size: NA; d_call: NA; cdr3_aa: CASSDTEAFF; cdr3_nt: TGTGCCAGCAGCGACACTGAAGCTTTCTTT
j_call: TRBJ1-5; v_call: TRBV5-8; clone_size: NA; d_call: TRBD1; cdr3_aa: CASRWDREDQPQHF; cdr3_nt: TGTGCCAGCAGATGGGACAGGGAGGATCAGCCCCAGCATTTT
j_call: TRBJ2-1; v_call: TRBV4-1; clone_size: NA; d_call: TRBD1; cdr3_aa: CASSQDRDPYNEQFF; cdr3_nt: TGCGCCAGCAGCCAGGACAGGGACCCCTACAATGAGCAGTTCTTC
j_call: TRBJ2-3; v_call: TRBV9; clone_size: NA; d_call: TRBD2; cdr3_aa: CASSVAAGPTDTQYF; cdr3_nt: TGTGCCAGCAGCGTAGCAGCGGGGCCAACAGATACGCAGTATTTT
j_call: TRBJ1-2; v_call: TRBV30; clone_size: NA; d_call: NA; cdr3_aa: CAFRDIHSNNYGYTF; cdr3_nt: TGTGCCTTCCGGGACATCCACTCTAATAACTATGGCTACACCTTC
j_call: TRBJ1-5; v_call: TRBV6-5; clone_size: NA; d_call: TRBD1; cdr3_aa: CASSLSGQGNQPQHF; cdr3_nt: TGTGCCAGCAGTCTATCGGGACAGGGCAATCAGCCCCAGCATTTT
j_call: TRBJ2-7; v_call: TRBV21-1; clone_size: NA; d_call: NA; cdr3_aa: CAIPSYEQYF; cdr3_nt: TGTGCCATTCCATCCTACGAGCAGTACTTC
j_call: TRBJ1-6; v_call: TRBV11-3; clone_size: NA; d_call: TRBD1; cdr3_aa: CASSVRDRVDVLHF; cdr3_nt: TGTGCCAGCAGCGTTAGGGACAGGGTGGATGTCCTCCACTTT
j_call: TRBJ2-7; v_call: TRBV27; clone_size: NA; d_call: NA; cdr3_aa: CASSLWGEKGQYF; cdr3_nt: TGTGCCAGCAGTTTATGGGGGGAGAAAGGGCAGTACTTC
j_call: TRBJ1-5; v_call: TRBV27; clone_size: NA; d_call: NA; cdr3_aa: CASSPGPGGNQPQHF; cdr3_nt: TGTGCCAGCAGTCCAGGACCGGGAGGGAATCAGCCCCAGCATTTT
j_call: TRBJ2-7; v_call: TRBV13; clone_size: few; d_call: TRBD1; cdr3_aa: CASSRDRAAEQYF; cdr3_nt: TGTGCCAGCAGCCGAGACAGGGCGGCCGAGCAGTACTTC
j_call: TRBJ1-4; v_call: TRBV5-1; clone_size: NA; d_call: NA; cdr3_aa: CASSWGEGGWEKLFF; cdr3_nt: TGCGCCAGCAGCTGGGGAGAAGGGGGATGGGAAAAACTGTTTTTT
j_call: TRBJ1-2; v_call: TRBV5-1; clone_size: NA; d_call: NA; cdr3_aa: CASSLLRTVPGGYTF; cdr3_nt: TGCGCCAGCAGTCTCCTCCGGACGGTCCCGGGGGGCTACACCTTC
j_call: TRBJ2-3; v_call: TRBV7-3; clone_size: NA; d_call: TRBD2; cdr3_aa: CASSLTSGRGTDTQYF; cdr3_nt: TGTGCCAGCAGCTTGACTAGCGGGAGGGGCACAGATACGCAGTATTTT
j_call: TRBJ2-3; v_call: TRBV13; clone_size: NA; d_call: TRBD1; cdr3_aa: CASSWGQPRTDTQYF; cdr3_nt: TGTGCCAGCAGCTGGGGACAGCCCCGCACAGATACGCAGTATTTT
j_call: TRBJ2-7; v_call: TRBV28; clone_size: NA; d_call: NA; cdr3_aa: CASSALGEQYF; cdr3_nt: TGTGCCAGCAGTGCTCTCGGCGAGCAGTACTTC
j_call: TRBJ2-6; v_call: TRBV29-1; clone_size: NA; d_call: NA; cdr3_aa: CSVDRDQSGANVLTF; cdr3_nt: TGCAGCGTTGACAGGGATCAGTCTGGGGCCAACGTCCTGACTTTC
j_call: TRBJ2-1; v_call: TRBV7-2; clone_size: NA; d_call: TRBD2; cdr3_aa: CASSPGTSGNNEQFF; cdr3_nt: TGTGCCAGCAGCCCCGGGACTAGCGGAAACAATGAGCAGTTCTTC
j_call: TRBJ2-7; v_call: TRBV27; clone_size: NA; d_call: TRBD2; cdr3_aa: CASSPGLALEQYF; cdr3_nt: TGTGCCAGCAGCCCGGGACTAGCGTTGGAGCAGTACTTC
j_call: TRBJ1-5; v_call: TRBV7-9; clone_size: once; d_call: TRBD1; cdr3_aa: CASSLQGQGNQPQHF; cdr3_nt: TGTGCCAGCAGCTTACAGGGACAGGGTAATCAGCCCCAGCATTTT
j_call: TRBJ2-3; v_call: TRBV27; clone_size: NA; d_call: TRBD1; cdr3_aa: CASRPRQGDLTDTQYF; cdr3_nt: TGTGCCAGCAGACCTAGACAGGGGGACCTCACAGATACGCAGTATTTT
j_call: TRBJ2-1; v_call: TRBV30; clone_size: NA; d_call: TRBD2; cdr3_aa: CAWSEKPGLAIIGPEQFF; cdr3_nt: TGTGCCTGGAGTGAGAAACCGGGACTAGCGATAATCGGGCCTGAGCAGTTCTTC
j_call: TRBJ2-2; v_call: TRBV3-1/TRBV3-2; clone_size: NA; d_call: NA; cdr3_aa: CASSQVGSRTGELFF; cdr3_nt: TGTGCCAGCAGCCAAGTGGGGAGTCGGACCGGGGAGCTGTTTTTT
j_call: TRBJ2-3; v_call: TRBV5-6; clone_size: NA; d_call: TRBD2; cdr3_aa: CASRRTSGLSTDTQYF; cdr3_nt: TGTGCCAGCAGACGGACTAGCGGATTAAGCACAGATACGCAGTATTTT
j_call: TRBJ1-1; v_call: TRBV12-3/TRBV12-4; clone_size: NA; d_call: NA; cdr3_aa: CASSLSDTEAFF; cdr3_nt: TGTGCCAGCAGTTTATCGGACACTGAAGCTTTCTTT
j_call: TRBJ2-5; v_call: TRBV27; clone_size: NA; d_call: NA; cdr3_aa: CASSPRGMVQETQYF; cdr3_nt: TGTGCCAGCAGTCCCCGGGGGATGGTACAAGAGACCCAGTACTTC
j_call: TRBJ1-2; v_call: TRBV7-9; clone_size: NA; d_call: NA; cdr3_aa: CASSLVDPLYGYTF; cdr3_nt: TGTGCCAGCAGCTTAGTAGATCCCTTATATGGCTACACCTTC
j_call: TRBJ1-4; v_call: TRBV11-1; clone_size: NA; d_call: TRBD1; cdr3_aa: CASTSGQGGEKLFF; cdr3_nt: TGTGCCAGCACCTCGGGACAGGGAGGAGAAAAACTGTTTTTT
j_call: TRBJ2-1; v_call: TRBV5-1; clone_size: many; d_call: TRBD2; cdr3_aa: CASSLVGGRGDEQFF; cdr3_nt: TGCGCCAGCAGCTTGGTGGGCGGGAGGGGCGATGAGCAGTTCTTC
j_call: TRBJ2-5; v_call: TRBV29-1; clone_size: NA; d_call: TRBD2; cdr3_aa: CSVRPGTSGRKGETQYF; cdr3_nt: TGCAGCGTCCGCCCCGGGACTAGCGGGAGAAAGGGAGAGACCCAGTACTTC
j_call: TRBJ2-3; v_call: TRBV21-1; clone_size: NA; d_call: NA; cdr3_aa: CASIPRGTDTQYF; cdr3_nt: TGTGCCAGCATCCCTAGGGGTACAGATACGCAGTATTTT
j_call: TRBJ1-2; v_call: TRBV6-5; clone_size: NA; d_call: TRBD1; cdr3_aa: CAGRTGVLYGYTF; cdr3_nt: TGTGCCGGAAGGACAGGGGTATTGTATGGCTACACCTTC
j_call: TRBJ2-3; v_call: TRBV24-1; clone_size: NA; d_call: TRBD2; cdr3_aa: CATSDTGPQTELAGEYSTDTQYF; cdr3_nt: TGTGCCACCAGTGACACCGGACCCCAAACGGAACTAGCGGGAGAGTATAGCACAGATACGCAGTATTTT
j_call: TRBJ2-1; v_call: TRBV19; clone_size: NA; d_call: NA; cdr3_aa: CASTPRLSYNEQFF; cdr3_nt: TGTGCCAGTACCCCAAGACTCTCCTACAATGAGCAGTTCTTC
j_call: TRBJ2-2; v_call: TRBV5-4; clone_size: NA; d_call: NA; cdr3_aa: CASSRGLDNTGELFF; cdr3_nt: TGTGCCAGCAGCCGGGGACTGGATAACACCGGGGAGCTGTTTTTT
j_call: TRBJ2-5; v_call: TRBV7-9; clone_size: NA; d_call: TRBD1; cdr3_aa: CASSLLTGGDMETQYF; cdr3_nt: TGTGCCAGCAGCCTCCTCACAGGGGGCGATATGGAGACCCAGTACTTC